Shown below are 22 T cell receptor beta chains from a single sample sequenced in a study of T cell repertoires in cytomegalovirus infection. One entry per CDR3 protein, called by TCRdb with MiXCR from the reads. The table has 86,000 or so distinct CDR3 sequences, 20% to 30% seen once; the top ten hold approximately 51%. Their target antigens are unknown. Sequenced here: CD8+ T cells from cultured PBMCs, sampled from culture after CMV antigen stimulation. These receptors were obtained from a human donor in good health (CMV status not recorded). Some clones in this sample may be carry-over from other donors' samples.

The chain couples TRBV25-1 to TRBJ2-7; D unclear. Germline V gene sequence: CDR1 MGHDK, CDR2 SYGVNS. Between the trimmed V and J ends, which lost 0 bases and 2 bases, there was a span of 17 bases. CDR3 length: 17 residues. CDR3 DNA sequence: TGTGCCAGCAGTGAATATCTAGAGACGGTGCCTCCCTACGAGCAGTACTTC. Translating it yields CASSEYLETVPPYEQYF.

The genes are TRBV14 and TRBJ2-2; D gene ambiguous. V was clipped by 1 base and J by 2 bases, with 11 bases between them. This CDR3 contains 16 residues. Germline V gene data show CDR1 as SGHDN and CDR2 as FVKESK. The CDR3 bases are TGTGCCAGCAGCCAAGTGGGCAGGATAAACACCGGGGAGCTGTTTTTT. Its translation: CASSQVGRINTGELFF.

V is TRBV4-1 and J is TRBJ1-2; the D gene is possibly TRBD1 (5 bases). This CDR3 contains 16 residues. Trimming took 0 bases from V and 7 from J, leaving 18 bases between them. Germline CDR1 MGHRA, CDR2 YSYEKL. CDR3 protein: CASSQEAPGTRSGYTF. The CDR3 nucleotides read TGCGCCAGCAGCCAAGAAGCCCCCGGGACTCGAAGTGGCTACACCTTC.

This clonotype was observed a handful of times. The rearrangement uses TRBV5-8 and TRBJ2-1; 11 bases fit TRBD2. This CDR3 has 14 residues. The junction had 3 bases not matched to a gene; V was cut back by 2 bases and J by 8 bases. Germline CDR1 and CDR2: SGHTS and YDEGEE. CDR3 in DNA: TGTGCCAGCAGCTTTAGCGGGAGGGCGGATGAGCAGTTCTTC. Its translation is CASSFSGRADEQFF.

Only a few counts were recorded for this clonotype. The V gene is TRBV5-6, the J gene TRBJ1-5, with D tentatively TRBD1 (5 bases). The V end was cut by 4 bases, the J end by 6 bases, with 11 bases between. The CDR3 is made up of 13 amino acids. The germline gives CDR1 SGHDT, CDR2 YYEEEE. CDR3 DNA: TGTGCCAGCAGCGAGGGACCAACTCAGCCCCAGCATTTT. It translates to CASSEGPTQPQHF.

This clonotype was observed at least ten times. The chain has TRBV7-6 and TRBJ2-1, with D perhaps matching TRBD1 (6 bases). This CDR3 region has 15 residues. The V gene's germline CDR1 is SGHVS and CDR2 FNYEAQ. Trimming pared 5 bases from V and 3 bases from J, leaving 14 bases between. In DNA form, the CDR3 reads TGTGCCAGCAGCCAAGGACAGATCGACTACAATGAGCAGTTCTTC. Residues: CASSQGQIDYNEQFF.

This clonotype appeared a few times. This sequence joins TRBV19 and TRBJ2-7, with D possibly being TRBD1 (6 bases). The CDR3 is 16 residues long. The V end lost 2 bases, the J end lost 4 bases, and 18 bases lay between the germline ends. CDR1 and CDR2 (germline): LNHDA, SQIVND (reference sequence). CDR3 bases: TGTGCCAGTAGTATAAGCAGGGGCCAAATTGGTTACGAGCAGTACTTC. Translation: CASSISRGQIGYEQYF.

Note on this clonotype: Since a much larger clone is just one base distant, this may be a read error. This rearrangement joins TRBV10-3 to TRBJ2-2; 10 nucleotides match TRBD2. CDR1 is ENHRY, CDR2 SYGVKD, per germline. The CDR3 sequence is 14 residues long. Here the CDR3 DNA reads TGTGCCACCCTTCCGGGACTAGCGACCGGGGAGCCGTTTTTT. As protein: CATLPGLATGEPFF.

This clonotype was counted only a few times. The chain links TRBV27 to TRBJ2-1; either TRBD1 or TRBD2 may fit D (5 bases each). CDR3 length equals 15 residues. Germline assignment: CDR1 MNHEY and CDR2 SMNVEV (reference sequence). The germline V and J ends were trimmed by 1 base and 5 bases, with 12 bases remaining between them. DNA for the CDR3: TGTGCCAGCAGTTTATTGAGTGGGGGAAACAATGAGCAGTTCTTC. The encoded protein is CASSLLSGGNNEQFF.

This clonotype was seen many times. The chain has TRBV9 and TRBJ1-6, with 8 bases lining up with TRBD1. Germline lookup yields CDR1 SGDLS and CDR2 YYNGEE. This CDR3 has 18 residues. Losses at the gene ends were 0 bases for V and 6 bases for J; bases not matched to a gene: 11. The CDR3 protein is CASSVVRVNRGANSPLHF. Written as DNA, the CDR3 is TGTGCCAGCAGCGTAGTGAGGGTTAACAGGGGGGCTAATTCACCCCTCCACTTT.

CDR3 coding DNA: TGTGCCAGCACTACCCCGGGACAGGGACCCCCTCCCAACTATGGCTACACCTTC. This sequence encodes CASTTPGQGPPPNYGYTF. This chain uses TRBV28 with TRBJ1-2, with 9 positions matching TRBD1. With 7 bases clipped from V and 2 bases from J, the junction kept 17 bases outside the gene matches. Per germline, CDR1 MDHEN and CDR2 SYDVKM. There are 18 residues in the CDR3.

Ten or more counts support this clonotype. The rearrangement links TRBV12-3 or TRBV12-4 to TRBJ2-1; D unclear. The CDR3 loop spans 14 amino acids. The V gene lost 6 bases and the J gene lost 0 bases, with 9 bases spanning the gap. CDR3 residues: CASRVVGSYNEQFF. CDR3 nucleotides: TGTGCCAGCAGGGTGGTAGGCTCCTACAATGAGCAGTTCTTC.

This clonotype has only a few counts. This chain connects TRBV2 to TRBJ2-1; 8 bases agree with TRBD2. Germline V gene lookup returns CDR1 SNHLY and CDR2 FYNNEI. CDR3 length equals 15 residues. V was clipped by 3 bases and J by 4 bases; unmatched bases: 5. The CDR3 spells CASSEDGRGYNEQFF. As DNA, the CDR3 is TGTGCCAGCAGTGAGGACGGGAGGGGATACAATGAGCAGTTCTTC.

This clonotype was detected only a few times. The rearrangement joins TRBV19 to TRBJ2-2; D assignment may be TRBD1 or TRBD2 (6 bases each). There are 16 residues in the CDR3. Germline V CDR1 and CDR2: LNHDA, SQIVND (reference sequence). V gave up 3 bases and J gave up 3 bases, with 14 bases separating them. As DNA, the CDR3 is TGTGCCAGTAGTATGACTCCAGGGGAGGACACCGGGGAGCTGTTTTTT. It translates to CASSMTPGEDTGELFF.

The table lists this clonotype with a few counts. This sequence joins TRBV24-1 and TRBJ2-3, with D unclear. The germline V gene has CDR1 KGHDR and CDR2 SFDVKD. The CDR3 has 14 residues. The germline V and J ends were trimmed by 0 bases and 1 base, with 4 bases remaining between them. The CDR3 loop is CATSDLGGTDTQYF. The DNA for the CDR3 is TGTGCCACCAGTGATTTGGGGGGCACAGATACGCAGTATTTT.

This clonotype was observed at least ten times. This chain uses TRBV27 with TRBJ1-1; possible D gene TRBD1, 5 bases. Germline CDR1 is MNHEY and CDR2 is SMNVEV (reference sequence). Between the trimmed V and J ends, which lost 0 bases and 4 bases, there was a span of 9 bases. The CDR3 totals 14 residues. The CDR3 is CASSLSPQGTEAFF. The CDR3 coding sequence is TGTGCCAGCAGTTTATCGCCCCAGGGCACTGAAGCTTTCTTT.

This clonotype was counted many times. The genes are TRBV27 and TRBJ2-3, with D maybe TRBD2 (6 bases). CDR3 length: 12 amino acids. The V gene's germline CDR1 is MNHEY and CDR2 SMNVEV (reference sequence). The V end was cut by 9 bases, the J end by 0 bases, with 7 bases between. CDR3 in amino acids: CASSGSTDTQYF. As DNA, the CDR3 is TGTGCCAGTAGCGGAAGCACAGATACGCAGTATTTT.

This sequence joins TRBV6-5 and TRBJ2-1; TRBD1 aligns across 7 bases. Germline loops: CDR1 MNHEY, CDR2 SVGAGI. V trimming: 2 bases; J trimming: 4 bases; junction bases outside the gene matches: 5. The CDR3 has 15 amino acids. CDR3 sequence: CASSYRSGQYNEQFF. The CDR3 region has the DNA TGTGCCAGCAGTTACCGATCGGGACAGTACAATGAGCAGTTCTTC.

This clonotype has more than one count but fewer than ten. The gene calls are TRBV19 and TRBJ2-2; D not resolved. The germline V and J ends were trimmed by 3 bases and 4 bases, with 15 bases remaining between them. This CDR3 is 16 amino acids long. Germline V gene data show CDR1 as LNHDA and CDR2 as SQIVND (reference sequence). The CDR3 reads CASSMAVGWGTGELFF. The CDR3 nucleotides read TGTGCCAGTAGTATGGCGGTAGGGTGGGGCACCGGGGAGCTGTTTTTT. Looking up the rest from reference TRBV19 and TRBJ2-2 gives the full variable domain: DGGITQSPKYLFRKEGQNVTLSCEQNLNHDAMYWYRQDPGQGLRLIYYSQIVNDFQKGDIAEGYSVSREKKESFPLTVTSAQKNPTAFYLCASSMAVGWGTGELFFGEGSRLTVL.

In its sample, this clonotype was seen a few times. The rearrangement links TRBV28 to TRBJ2-5; 11 bases agree with TRBD2. The J segment lost 0 bases and the V segment lost 2 bases, leaving 5 bases of the junction unmatched. The CDR3 totals 17 residues. Germline CDR1 and CDR2: MDHEN and SYDVKM. The CDR3 reads CASSLILAGGDQETQYF. The CDR3 coding sequence is TGTGCCAGCAGTTTAATTCTAGCGGGGGGCGACCAAGAGACCCAGTACTTC. The full variable domain, completed using reference TRBV28 and TRBJ2-5, is DVKVTQSSRYLVKRTGEKVFLECVQDMDHENMFWYRQDPGLGLRLIYFSYDVKMKEKGDIPEGYSVSREKKERFSLILESASTNQTSMYLCASSLILAGGDQETQYFGPGTRLLVL.

The gene calls are TRBV5-4 and TRBJ2-1; the match to TRBD1 covers 7 bases. This CDR3 has 14 amino acids. V was clipped by 1 base and J by 4 bases; unmatched bases: 2. Germline loops: CDR1 SGHNT, CDR2 YYREEE (reference sequence). The CDR3 loop reads CASSLSGGYNEQFF. The CDR3 DNA sequence: TGTGCCAGCAGCTTGTCAGGGGGATACAATGAGCAGTTCTTC.

This clonotype was detected once. This rearrangement joins TRBV20-1 to TRBJ2-1; D uncertain. The germline CDR1 and CDR2 sequences are DFQATT and SNEGSKA (reference sequence). This CDR3 has 13 residues. The V and J ends lost 0 bases and 3 bases respectively, with 6 bases between them. The CDR3 spells CSAREPIYNEQFF. In DNA form, the CDR3 reads TGCAGTGCTAGAGAGCCAATCTACAATGAGCAGTTCTTC.